This T cell receptor beta chain was profiled in a study of CD8+ T cells in alopecia areata. Trimming left V 0 bases short and J 2 bases short, with 9 bases between. Germline V gives CDR1 LGHNA, CDR2 YSLEER. The CDR3 has 15 residues. Extracted RNA was reverse transcribed into cDNA, the sequencing template. Assay used: immunoSEQ multiplex PCR; TCRdb lists only in-frame clones, some missing. The sample holds roughly 280,000 clones, 60% seen once. Documented treatment: oral pan-JAK inhibitor, 5-10 mg twice daily. The chain is built from TRBV4-3 and TRBJ2-3; D is uncertain. This TCR came from a human donor with alopecia areata. Sequenced material: CD4+ T cells sorted from blood, taken around week 53, from a patient treated with tofacitinib. Here the CDR3 DNA reads TGCGCCAGCAGCCAAGATCTAGGGTACACAGATACGCAGTATTTT. This gives the protein CASSQDLGYTDTQYF.